The rows below give T cell receptor beta chains drawn from one sample of a study of T cell responses to AZD1222 COVID-19 vaccine. Only in-frame clones appear in the TCRdb table, and some are missing; sequencing was by immunoSEQ multiplex PCR. The data contain around 130,000 clones, roughly 93% of them singletons. The sample consisted of peripheral blood, taken on day 0 of AZD1222 vaccination. The source of these receptors is an adult in good health. CDR3s include the opening cysteine and the closing phenylalanine or tryptophan. D genes are given only for firm matches. Not all rows give a size; the values are once, few, many and, for expanded clones, a class.

abundance | j_gene | v_gene | d_gene | CDR3nt | CDR3aa
once | TRBJ1-4 | TRBV18 | . | TGTGCCAGCTCACCGGCCAATGAAAAACTGTTTTTT | CASSPANEKLFF
. | TRBJ2-2 | TRBV15 | . | TGTGCCACCAGCAGAGGGACTCTGAACACCGGGGAGCTGTTTTTT | CATSRGTLNTGELFF
once | TRBJ1-1 | TRBV2 | . | TGTGCCAGCAGTGAGGGCTGGAACACTGAAGCTTTCTTT | CASSEGWNTEAFF
. | TRBJ2-5 | TRBV7-9 | . | TGTGCCAGCAGCTTAGCGGTTATAGCGTCACAAGAGACCCAGTACTTC | CASSLAVIASQETQYF
. | TRBJ2-7 | TRBV4-1 | . | TGCGCCAGCAGCCAAGGAGGACGCTCCTACGAGCAGTACTTC | CASSQGGRSYEQYF
. | TRBJ2-3 | TRBV2 | TRBD2 | TGTGCCAGGAAAAAGACTAGCGGGAGTGCTGATACGCAGTATTTT | CARKKTSGSADTQYF
. | TRBJ2-1 | TRBV29-1 | . | TGCAGCGTTGATATAAACGATCCCAATGAGCAGTTCTTC | CSVDINDPNEQFF
. | TRBJ1-1 | TRBV18 | . | TGTGCCAGCTCACCGGGGCAGAACACTGAAGCTTTCTTT | CASSPGQNTEAFF
once | TRBJ2-5 | TRBV11-3 | . | TGTGCCAGCAGCTTAGACCAAGAGACCCAGTACTTC | CASSLDQETQYF
. | TRBJ2-3 | TRBV27 | TRBD1 | TGTGCCAGCAGCATGGACAGGGGTAAAGATACGCAGTATTTT | CASSMDRGKDTQYF
. | TRBJ2-3 | TRBV7-9 | . | TGTGCCAGCAGCTTAGCGGGAGTTTATGCAGATACGCAGTATTTT | CASSLAGVYADTQYF
once | TRBJ2-3 | TRBV7-8 | TRBD2 | TGTGCCAGCAGCCTGACGTGGACTAGTCGTCCAGATACGCAGTATTTT | CASSLTWTSRPDTQYF
once | TRBJ1-1 | TRBV18 | TRBD1 | TGTGCCAGCTCACCACGACAGGGGAGGGACACTGAAGCTTTCTTT | CASSPRQGRDTEAFF
. | TRBJ1-1 | TRBV9 | . | TGTGCCAGCAGCGTAGTATCCAGCACCCAAGCCTTCTTT | CASSVVSSTQAFF
. | TRBJ1-1 | TRBV25-1 | TRBD1 | TGTGCCAGCAGTGAACAGGGGGCGAGGGGGAACACTGAAGCTTTCTTT | CASSEQGARGNTEAFF
. | TRBJ1-5 | TRBV18 | . | TGTGCCAGCTCACCACGGACCTCGGGCAATCAGCCCCAGCATTTT | CASSPRTSGNQPQHF
. | TRBJ2-7 | TRBV4-3 | . | TGCGCCAGCAGCCCTGCCGGAACTACTTACGAGCAGTACTTC | CASSPAGTTYEQYF
. | TRBJ2-5 | TRBV6-2/TRBV6-3 | . | TGTGCCAGCAGTTACTCGATCCTCAACCCGCTCCCCCGGGAGACCCAGTACTTC | CASSYSILNPLPRETQYF
. | TRBJ2-7 | TRBV4-3 | . | TGCGCCAGCAGCCAAGATGCCCTTGGGGCGGTCTCCTACGAGCAGTACTTC | CASSQDALGAVSYEQYF
. | TRBJ2-3 | TRBV18 | . | TGTGCCAGCTCACCACCCCCCACAGATACGCAGTATTTT | CASSPPPTDTQYF